Included here is one TCR beta chain sequence, with context. This sample was included in a study of blood T cell repertoires in COVID-19. Across the study: The United States, Italy and Spain were the sources of the acute and convalescent COVID-19 samples. Sample material is recorded as cDNA or gDNA derived from T cells, B-cell-depleted T cells, or PBMCs.

Per germline, CDR1 SEHNR and CDR2 FQNEAQ (reference sequence). CDR3 length: 15 amino acids. V lost 10 bases, J lost 1 base, and 19 bases lay in between. Per the original data handling: It was from reference gene primer amplification that nucleated cell counts were estimated. TCRdb's copy holds only in-frame clones and misses some; the assay was immunoSEQ multiplex PCR. V and J calls and clone size come straight from that table; D and trimming were deduced from the DNA. Seen here are around 63,000 clones, about four fifths observed once, and the top ten hold approximately 30%. The source is an elderly woman with active or convalescent COVID-19. This chain connects TRBV7-9 to TRBJ1-1; maybe TRBD1 (6 bases). Sequencing input: peripheral blood. CDR3 in amino acids: CATGKVGGWNTEAFF. The CDR3, as DNA: TGTGCCACAGGAAAAGTAGGGGGTTGGAACACTGAAGCTTTCTTT.